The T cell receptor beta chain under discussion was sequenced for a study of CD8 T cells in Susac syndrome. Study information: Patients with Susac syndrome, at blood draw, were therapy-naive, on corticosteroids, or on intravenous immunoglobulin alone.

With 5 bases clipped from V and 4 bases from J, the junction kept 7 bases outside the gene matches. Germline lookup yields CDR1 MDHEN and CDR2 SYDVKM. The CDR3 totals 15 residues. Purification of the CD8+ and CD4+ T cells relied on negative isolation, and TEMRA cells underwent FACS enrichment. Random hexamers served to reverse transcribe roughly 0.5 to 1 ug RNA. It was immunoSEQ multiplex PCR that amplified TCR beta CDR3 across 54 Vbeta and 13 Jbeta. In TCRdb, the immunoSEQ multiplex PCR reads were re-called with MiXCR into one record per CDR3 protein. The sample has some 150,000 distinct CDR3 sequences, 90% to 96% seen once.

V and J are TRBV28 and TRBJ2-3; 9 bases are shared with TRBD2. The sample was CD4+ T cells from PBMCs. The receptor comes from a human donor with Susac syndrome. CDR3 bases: TGTGCCAGCAGTCTACCCATAGCGGGAGCAGATACGCAGTATTTT. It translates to CASSLPIAGADTQYF.